This TCR beta chain was found in a study of CD8 T cells in Susac syndrome. Germline lookup yields CDR1 MDHEN and CDR2 SYDVKM. The CDR3 has 15 amino acids. With 7 bases clipped from V and 6 bases from J, the junction kept 12 bases outside the gene matches. Roughly 0.45 to 1 ug RNA was reverse transcribed with random hexamers. The method of amplification for TCR beta CDR3 was immunoSEQ multiplex PCR, covering 54 Vbeta and 13 Jbeta. TCRdb redid the calling of the immunoSEQ multiplex PCR reads with MiXCR, one entry per CDR3 protein. The sample includes 69,000 or so distinct CDR3 sequences, roughly 94% of them seen just once.

This chain joins TRBV28 and TRBJ1-5, with TRBD1 matching 7 bases. Sequenced sample: CD8+ T cells from PBMCs. The receptor comes from a human donor with multiple sclerosis. CDR3 sequence reads: CASIGQDRNGQPQHF. The CDR3 DNA follows: TGTGCCAGCATCGGCCAGGACAGGAACGGTCAGCCCCAGCATTTT.